These 10 T cell receptor beta chains were all obtained from the same sample, sequenced in a study of control samples from healthy donors and cancer patients. The protocol was immunoSEQ multiplex PCR, while the TCRdb copy is restricted to in-frame clones and leaves out a portion. This sample has roughly 400,000 clones, with more than 80% found just once. The sequenced sample consisted of PBMCs. These receptors were taken from a man aged 35 to 55 with head and neck cancer.

This clone was detected once. V usage is TRBV27 and J usage is TRBJ2-1, with TRBD2 matching over 10 bases. Germline CDR1 and CDR2: MNHEY and SMNVEV (reference sequence). J was trimmed by 5 bases and V by 6 bases; bases with no gene match: 7. This CDR3 region has 15 residues. The CDR3 here is CASSLQREGNNEQFF. For the CDR3, the DNA is TGTGCCAGCAGCCTCCAGCGGGAGGGGAACAATGAGCAGTTCTTC.

The genes are TRBV9 and TRBJ2-5; 7 bases are shared with TRBD1. Germline assignment: CDR1 SGDLS and CDR2 YYNGEE. Trimming took 0 bases from V and 4 from J; bases not matched to a gene: 9. This CDR3 is 16 amino acids long. The CDR3 loop reads CASSVGLGGLGETQYF. In DNA form, the CDR3 reads TGTGCCAGCAGCGTAGGTCTAGGGGGCCTGGGAGAGACCCAGTACTTC. Complete variable domain (other parts from reference TRBV9 and TRBJ2-5): DSGVTQTPKHLITATGQRVTLRCSPRSGDLSVYWYQQSLDQGLQFLIQYYNGEERAKGNILERFSAQQFPDLHSELNLSSLELGDSALYFCASSVGLGGLGETQYFGPGTRLLVL.

The chain carries TRBV3-1 (or the pseudogene TRBV3-2) and TRBJ1-2; 8 bases line up with TRBD1. V dropped 6 bases and J dropped 7; count of bases not matched to a gene: 4. This CDR3 contains 12 residues. Germline CDR1 LGHDT, CDR2 YNNKEL (reference sequence). This CDR3 is CASRIQGAGYTF. The CDR3 DNA reads as TGTGCCAGCAGAATCCAGGGGGCTGGCTACACCTTC.

The chain joins TRBV15 to TRBJ2-4; D gene ambiguous. Germline assignment: CDR1 LNHNV and CDR2 YYDKDF (reference sequence). Between the trimmed V and J ends, which lost 0 bases and 8 bases, there was a span of 11 bases. The CDR3 loop spans 14 amino acids. DNA of the CDR3: TGTGCCACCAGCAGAGAAGGCGTCTCCCACATTCAGTACTTC. Translation gives CATSREGVSHIQYF.

This rearrangement joins TRBV9 to TRBJ2-5; 7 nucleotides line up with TRBD2. CDR1 is SGDLS, CDR2 YYNGEE, per germline. The J segment lost 5 bases and the V segment lost 2 bases, leaving 12 bases of the junction unmatched. CDR3 length: 16 amino acids. The CDR3 sequence: CASSVAGGSGWETQYF. CDR3 DNA sequence: TGTGCCAGCAGCGTTGCTGGCGGGAGTGGGTGGGAGACCCAGTACTTC.

This rearrangement joins TRBV27 to TRBJ2-3, with TRBD1 identical over 8 bases. V dropped 5 bases and J dropped 4; count of bases not matched to a gene: 8. CDR1 is MNHEY and CDR2 is SMNVEV in the germline V gene (reference sequence). CDR3 length: 15 amino acids. The CDR3 loop reads CASSGWTGRSDTQYF. In DNA form, the CDR3 reads TGTGCCAGCAGTGGATGGACAGGGAGATCAGATACGCAGTATTTT.

The rearrangement links TRBV30 to TRBJ2-1; D might be TRBD1 (6 bases). Trimming cost V 2 bases and J 10 bases, with 18 bases left between them. CDR3 length equals 14 residues. Looked up from germline, CDR1 is GTSNPN and CDR2 is SVGIG (reference sequence). The chain's CDR3 is CAWSPRGGLGEQFF. The CDR3 DNA reads TGTGCCTGGAGTCCACGAGGGGGTTTGGGGGAGCAGTTCTTC.

This clone occurred a few times. The rearrangement links TRBV3-1 (or the pseudogene TRBV3-2) to TRBJ2-1, with D possibly being TRBD1 (5 bases). This CDR3 spans 14 amino acids. Deletions cut 1 base from V and 6 bases from J, with 10 bases between. Looked up from germline, CDR1 is LGHDT and CDR2 is YNNKEL (reference sequence). DNA for the CDR3: TGTGCCAGCAGCCAAGGGACACCCGTCAATGAGCAGTTCTTC. Translation: CASSQGTPVNEQFF.

V is TRBV2 and J is TRBJ1-1; D is possibly TRBD1 (6 bases). This CDR3 has 15 residues. The germline CDR1 and CDR2 sequences are SNHLY and FYNNEI. V lost 2 bases and J 4 bases, leaving 14 bases between the germline ends. CDR3 DNA sequence: TGTGCCAGCAGTGAAATTCGGGACACCGCCACTGAAGCTTTCTTT. Its protein product is CASSEIRDTATEAFF.

The chain couples TRBV6-6 to TRBJ1-4; TRBD1 is a possible D gene (5 bases). CDR1 is MNHNY and CDR2 is SVGAGI in the germline V gene (reference sequence). This CDR3 comprises 20 residues. Between the trimmed V and J ends, which lost 6 bases and 5 bases, there was a span of 31 bases. CDR3 protein: CASSHPRRIGTARFNEKLFF. For the CDR3, the DNA is TGTGCCAGCAGCCACCCTCGACGTATAGGGACTGCGCGCTTCAATGAAAAACTGTTTTTT.